The clone carrying this TCR beta chain was picked up a small number of times. Its antigen is currently unknown. Germline V gene sequence: CDR1 KGHSH, CDR2 LQKENI. V was shortened by 5 bases and J by 1 base, with 5 bases between the two germline ends. This CDR3 has 12 residues. TCRdb re-analyzed the PCR reads using MiXCR. The sample has tens of thousands of clones, more than 20% seen once. This sample is part of a study of metastatic and nonmetastatic thyroid tumors. The study, taken as a whole, reports: Relative to benign nodules, malignant thyroid tumors were reportedly characterized by significantly elevated TCR beta diversity in blood and tumor.

Not a single patient had been given any form of treatment at any point before undergoing thyroid surgery. Source material: tumor tissue. This sequence was found in a female donor with papillary thyroid cancer or a benign thyroid nodule (not recorded which). Some clones in this sample may be carry-over from other donors' samples. The V and J genes are TRBV18 and TRBJ2-5; D is unclear. The CDR3 is CASSSSQETQYF. CDR3 nucleotides: TGTGCCAGCTCATCCTCCCAAGAGACCCAGTACTTC.